These T cell receptor beta chains were read from a single sample in a study of T cells in Graves' hyperthyroidism and ophthalmopathy. TCRdb re-analysed the multiplex PCR reads in MiXCR, keeping a single row per CDR3 protein. The data contain about 280,000 distinct CDR3 sequences, 25% of them singletons. The specimen was blood. The source of these receptors is a man aged 35 to 55 with Graves' hyperthyroidism that later progressed to Graves' ophthalmopathy. CDR3s include the opening cysteine and the closing phenylalanine or tryptophan. The D gene is left open where the match is weak. Rows give clone size only sometimes, using once, few, many, or a class for an expanded clone.

>TRBJ1-1|.|TRBV19|.
TGTGCCAGTAGTATTCGGGTCCACACTGAAGCTTTCTTT
CASSIRVHTEAFF
>TRBJ2-2|.|TRBV6-1|.
TGTGCCAGCAGTGAATCCAGATTGAGGGAGCTGTTTTTT
CASSESRLRELFF
>TRBJ2-7|.|TRBV11-2|many
TGTGCCAGCAGCGTACTTAGCGTCGAGCAGTACTTC
CASSVLSVEQYF
>TRBJ2-3|.|TRBV29-1|many
TGCAGCGTTGTTCACCCTTTCACAGATACGCAGTATTTT
CSVVHPFTDTQYF
>TRBJ2-7|.|TRBV7-8|many
TGTGCCAGCAGTCGGGACGGCGCCTACGAGCAGTACTTC
CASSRDGAYEQYF
>TRBJ1-1|.|TRBV4-2|many
TGTGCCAGCAGCCGTGGAGGGGATGACACTGAAGCTTTCTTT
CASSRGGDDTEAFF
>TRBJ1-2|TRBD1|TRBV6-1|.
TGTGCCAGCAGCGTCGGGACAGGGGAGGATGGCTACACCTTC
CASSVGTGEDGYTF
>TRBJ1-2|.|TRBV6-1|few
TGTGCCAGCACTCAGGTCACAGGGACCGGTGGCTACACCTTC
CASTQVTGTGGYTF
>TRBJ1-2|.|TRBV29-1|many
TGCAGCGTTGAAGGGCAGGTCAGGGGCACCTATGGCTACACCTTC
CSVEGQVRGTYGYTF
>TRBJ1-5|TRBD1|TRBV12-3/TRBV12-4|many
TGTGCCAGCAGCCCGGACAGGGGGATACGGCCCCAGCATTTT
CASSPDRGIRPQHF
>TRBJ1-1|.|TRBV20-1|many
TGCAGTGCTAGAAGGCGGACCCCGGATGAAGCTTTCTTT
CSARRRTPDEAFF
>TRBJ1-1|.|TRBV6-2/TRBV6-3|few
TGTGCCAGCAGGAGGGGGGCAGGGAACACTGAAGCTTTCTTT
CASRRGAGNTEAFF
>TRBJ1-1|.|TRBV12-3/TRBV12-4|.
TGTGCCAGCAGTGGCGGGGCCCCCACTGAAGCTTTCTTT
CASSGGAPTEAFF
>TRBJ2-2|TRBD1|TRBV20-1|.
TGCAGTGCTAGTCGACAGGGCTCCGGGGAGCTGTTTTTT
CSASRQGSGELFF
>TRBJ1-1|.|TRBV6-2/TRBV6-3|.
TGTGCCAGCAGCGTAAGGTCTGAAGCTTTCTTT
CASSVRSEAFF
>TRBJ2-2|.|TRBV7-9|many
TGTGCCAGCAGGCCCGGAGGGGCAGCCACCGGGGAGCTGTTTTTT
CASRPGGAATGELFF
>TRBJ2-2|.|TRBV7-8|many
TGTGCCAGCAGTCATGACCGGGGCACCGGGGAGCTGTTTTTT
CASSHDRGTGELFF
>TRBJ1-1|TRBD1|TRBV12-3/TRBV12-4|many
TGTGCCAGCAGTTTAGAGTACAGGGGGAACACTGAAGCTTTCTTT
CASSLEYRGNTEAFF
>TRBJ1-1|TRBD1|TRBV25-1|many
TGTGCCAGCAGTCCGTGGGAGACAGGGGAGAACACTGAAGCTTTCTTT
CASSPWETGENTEAFF
>TRBJ2-7|.|TRBV6-5|many
TGTGCCAGCAGAGGATCGACCTACGAGCAGTACTTC
CASRGSTYEQYF
>TRBJ2-2|TRBD1|TRBV5-1|.
TGCGCCAGCAGCCATATTCCGGGACAGGGATTCACCGGGGAGCTGTTTTTT
CASSHIPGQGFTGELFF
>TRBJ2-7|.|TRBV12-5|.
TGTGCTAGTGGAACACAGGGCGTTAGGGTATCTTCCTACGAGCAGTACTTC
CASGTQGVRVSSYEQYF
>TRBJ2-7|TRBD1|TRBV5-1|few
TGCGCCAGCAGCTTGACCCCTCCGACAGGGTTATACGAGCAGTACTTC
CASSLTPPTGLYEQYF
>TRBJ1-2|.|TRBV15|many
TGTGCCACCAGCAGAGATTTCGCGCGGGGGGGCTACACCTTC
CATSRDFARGGYTF
>TRBJ1-1|.|TRBV3-1|many
TGTGCCAGCAGTCATTGGACGGGGAACACTGAAGCTTTCTTT
CASSHWTGNTEAFF
>TRBJ2-7|.|TRBV6-1|.
TGTGCCAGCAGTGTCCGCAGGGAGTCCTCCGAGCAGTACTTC
CASSVRRESSEQYF
>TRBJ1-1|TRBD1|TRBV6-2/TRBV6-3|many
TGTGCTTTGGACAGGGGATCGAACACTGAAGCTTTCTTT
CALDRGSNTEAFF
>TRBJ1-5|.|TRBV12-3/TRBV12-4|many
TGTGCCAGCAGTTCCTTCAGGGGAACCAATCAGCCCCAGCATTTT
CASSSFRGTNQPQHF
>TRBJ1-2|.|TRBV6-5|.
TGTGCCAGCAGTTACTGGGGGACCGACGATTATGGCTACACCTTC
CASSYWGTDDYGYTF
>TRBJ2-5|.|TRBV10-2|once
TGCGCCAGCAGTGAGGGGGGGACTGCTCAAGAGACCCAGTACTTC
CASSEGGTAQETQYF
>TRBJ1-1|.|TRBV12-5|many
TGTGCTAGTGGTTTGGCGGGGGGCTTTAGGGCTTTCTTT
CASGLAGGFRAFF
>TRBJ2-7|.|TRBV12-3/TRBV12-4|.
TGTGCCAGCAGTTTAGGAGGCCGGGGGAGCGAGCAGTACTTC
CASSLGGRGSEQYF
>TRBJ1-1|.|TRBV5-1|many
TGCGCCAGCAGCTTGGTTTGGGGGCAGAACACTGAAGCTTTCTTT
CASSLVWGQNTEAFF
>TRBJ2-5|TRBD1|TRBV6-5|many
TGTGCCAGCAGTTACACCACCGGGACAGGGGAAGAGACCCAGTACTTC
CASSYTTGTGEETQYF
>TRBJ2-2|TRBD2|TRBV19|many
TGTGCCAGTGAGGCTAGCGGGATATGGACCGGGGAGCTGTTTTTT
CASEASGIWTGELFF
>TRBJ2-7|TRBD2|TRBV5-1|many
TGCGCCAGCAGAAGAAGCGGGACTTCCTACGAGCAGTACTTC
CASRRSGTSYEQYF
>TRBJ2-7|TRBD2|TRBV7-9|many
TGTGCCAGCAGCTTAGTGGGGACTAGATCCTACGAGCAGTACTTC
CASSLVGTRSYEQYF
>TRBJ2-7|TRBD1|TRBV11-2|many
TGTGCCAGCAGCTTAACAGGGGGCGGAAGCTCCTACGAGCAGTACTTC
CASSLTGGGSSYEQYF
>TRBJ2-5|TRBD1|TRBV7-2|.
TGTGCCAGCAGCTTGGACAGGGGTTTCGTGGAGACCCAGTACTTC
CASSLDRGFVETQYF
>TRBJ1-3|.|TRBV9|.
TGTGCCAGCAGCGTAGTCCCGTCAGATGTGGGAGCTGGAAACACCATATATTTT
CASSVVPSDVGAGNTIYF
>TRBJ1-1|.|TRBV7-4|many
TGTGCCAGCAGCTTTTACGGTGAAGCTTTCTTT
CASSFYGEAFF
>TRBJ2-6|.|TRBV12-3/TRBV12-4|.
TGTGCCAGCAGTTACGCACCTGGGGGGAGCTCTGGGGCCAACGTCCTGACTTTC
CASSYAPGGSSGANVLTF
>TRBJ2-5|.|TRBV7-8|many
TGTGCCAGCAGCCCCGGCTCGGTTCGGGAGACCCAGTACTTC
CASSPGSVRETQYF
>TRBJ1-1|.|TRBV12-3/TRBV12-4|many
TGTGCCAGCACCTGGGGGGGCGTGAACACTGAAGCTTTCTTT
CASTWGGVNTEAFF
>TRBJ1-1|.|TRBV13|many
TGTGCCAGCAGCACTCGGAGGAACACTGAAGCTTTCTTT
CASSTRRNTEAFF
>TRBJ1-5|.|TRBV18|many
TGTGCCAGCTCACCATCTTCCGGGGATAGCAATCAGCCCCAGCATTTT
CASSPSSGDSNQPQHF
>TRBJ1-1|.|TRBV20-1|.
TGCAGTGCTACTCGGCAGACTGAAGCTTTCTTT
CSATRQTEAFF
>TRBJ2-5|.|TRBV20-1|many
TGCAGTGCTACTCCGGACGAGGTTTTGGAGACCCAGTACTTC
CSATPDEVLETQYF
>TRBJ2-7|.|TRBV7-2|many
TGTGCCAGCAGCTTGGAGATGGGCGAGCAGTACTTC
CASSLEMGEQYF
>TRBJ2-5|TRBD1|TRBV11-3|many
TGTGCCAGCAGCTTTGGGACAGGACAAGAGACCCAGTACTTC
CASSFGTGQETQYF
>TRBJ1-1|TRBD1|TRBV4-3|.
TGCGCCAGCAGCCATAACAGGGGTCCCGAAGCTTTCTTT
CASSHNRGPEAFF
>TRBJ1-2|.|TRBV20-1|many
TGCAGTGCCCTCGACAGCGCCACCAAATGGGAACCCTATGGCTACACCTTC
CSALDSATKWEPYGYTF
>TRBJ2-5|.|TRBV10-3|many
TGTGCCATCAGTGAGTCAACAGGGCTAGAGACCCAGTACTTC
CAISESTGLETQYF
>TRBJ2-5|.|TRBV12-5|few
TGTGCTAGTGGTCTGGGAACGTACCAAGAGACCCAGTACTTC
CASGLGTYQETQYF